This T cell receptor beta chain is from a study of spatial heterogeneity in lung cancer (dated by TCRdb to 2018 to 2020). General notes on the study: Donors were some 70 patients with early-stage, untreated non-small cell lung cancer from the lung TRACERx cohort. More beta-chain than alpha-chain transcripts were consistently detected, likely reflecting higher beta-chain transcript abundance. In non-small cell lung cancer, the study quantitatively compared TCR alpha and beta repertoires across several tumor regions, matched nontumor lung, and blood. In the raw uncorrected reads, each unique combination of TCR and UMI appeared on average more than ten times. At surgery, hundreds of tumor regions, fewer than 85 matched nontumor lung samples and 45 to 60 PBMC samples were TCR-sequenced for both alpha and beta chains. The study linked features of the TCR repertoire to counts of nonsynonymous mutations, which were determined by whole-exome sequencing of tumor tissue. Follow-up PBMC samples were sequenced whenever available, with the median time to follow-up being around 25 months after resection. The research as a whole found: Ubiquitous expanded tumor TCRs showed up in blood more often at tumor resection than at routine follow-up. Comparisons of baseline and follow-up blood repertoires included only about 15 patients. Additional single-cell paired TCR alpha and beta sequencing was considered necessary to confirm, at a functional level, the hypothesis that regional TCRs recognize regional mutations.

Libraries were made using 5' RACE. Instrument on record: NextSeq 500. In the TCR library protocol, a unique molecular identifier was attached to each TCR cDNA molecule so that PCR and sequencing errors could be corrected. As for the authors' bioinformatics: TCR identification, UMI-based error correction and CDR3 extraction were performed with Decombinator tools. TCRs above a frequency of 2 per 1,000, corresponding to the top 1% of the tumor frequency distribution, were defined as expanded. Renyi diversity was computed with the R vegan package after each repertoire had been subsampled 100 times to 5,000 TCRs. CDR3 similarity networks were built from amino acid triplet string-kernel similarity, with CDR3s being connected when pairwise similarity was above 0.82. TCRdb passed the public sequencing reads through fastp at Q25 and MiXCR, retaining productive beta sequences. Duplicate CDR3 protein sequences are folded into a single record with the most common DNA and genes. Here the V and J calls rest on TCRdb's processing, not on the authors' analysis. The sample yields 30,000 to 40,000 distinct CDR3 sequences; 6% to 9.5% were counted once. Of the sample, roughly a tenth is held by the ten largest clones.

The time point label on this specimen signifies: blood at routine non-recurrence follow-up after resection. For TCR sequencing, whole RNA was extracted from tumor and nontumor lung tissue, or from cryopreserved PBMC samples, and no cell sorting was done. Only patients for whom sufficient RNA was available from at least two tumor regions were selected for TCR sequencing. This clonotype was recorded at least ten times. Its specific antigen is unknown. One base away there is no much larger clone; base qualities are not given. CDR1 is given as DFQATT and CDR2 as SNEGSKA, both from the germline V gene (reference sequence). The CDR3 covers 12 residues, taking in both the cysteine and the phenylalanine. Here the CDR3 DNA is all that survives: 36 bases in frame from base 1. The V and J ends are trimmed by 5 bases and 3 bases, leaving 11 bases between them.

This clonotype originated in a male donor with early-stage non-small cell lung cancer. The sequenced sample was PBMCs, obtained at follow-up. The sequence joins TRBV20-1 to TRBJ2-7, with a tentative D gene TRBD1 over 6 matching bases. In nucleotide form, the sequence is TGCAGTGCTGGCCGACAGGTCTACGAGCAGTACTTC. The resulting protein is CSAGRQVYEQYF.